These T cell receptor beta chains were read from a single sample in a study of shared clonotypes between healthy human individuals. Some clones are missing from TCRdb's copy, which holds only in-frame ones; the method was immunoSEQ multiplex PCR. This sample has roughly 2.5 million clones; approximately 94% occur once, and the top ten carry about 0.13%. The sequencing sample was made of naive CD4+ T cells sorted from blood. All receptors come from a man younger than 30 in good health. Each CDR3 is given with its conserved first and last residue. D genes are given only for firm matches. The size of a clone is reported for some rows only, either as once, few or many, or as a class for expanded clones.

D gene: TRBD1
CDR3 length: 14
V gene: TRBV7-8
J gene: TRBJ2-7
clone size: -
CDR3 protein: CASSLRDRGYEQYF
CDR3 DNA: TGTGCCAGCAGCTTACGGGACAGGGGTTACGAGCAGTACTTC

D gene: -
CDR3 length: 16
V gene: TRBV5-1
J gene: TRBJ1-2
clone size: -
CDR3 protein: CASSLAGTGTGYGYTF
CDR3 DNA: TGCGCCAGCAGCTTGGCCGGTACAGGGACGGGCTATGGCTACACCTTC

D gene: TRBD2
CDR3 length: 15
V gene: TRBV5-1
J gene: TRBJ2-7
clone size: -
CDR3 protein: CASSLGLAGVSEQYF
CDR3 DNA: TGCGCCAGCAGCTTGGGGCTAGCGGGAGTAAGCGAGCAGTACTTC

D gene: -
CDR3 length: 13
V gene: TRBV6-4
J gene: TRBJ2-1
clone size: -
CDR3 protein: CASSDQRGNEQFF
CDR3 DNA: TGTGCCAGCAGTGACCAGAGAGGGAATGAGCAGTTCTTC

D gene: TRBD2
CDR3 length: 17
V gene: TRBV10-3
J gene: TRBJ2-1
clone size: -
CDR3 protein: CAISDSGGGLSYNEQFF
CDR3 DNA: TGTGCCATCAGTGATTCGGGGGGAGGCCTCTCCTACAATGAGCAGTTCTTC

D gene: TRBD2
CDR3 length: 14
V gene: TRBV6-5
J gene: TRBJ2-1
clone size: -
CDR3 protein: CASSRLAGVHEQFF
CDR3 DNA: TGTGCCAGCAGCCGACTAGCGGGAGTCCATGAGCAGTTCTTC

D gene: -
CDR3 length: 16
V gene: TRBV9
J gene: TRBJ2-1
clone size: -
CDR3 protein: CASSLKGGRVGLEQFF
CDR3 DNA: TGTGCCAGCAGCCTGAAAGGGGGGCGGGTCGGCCTAGAGCAGTTCTTC

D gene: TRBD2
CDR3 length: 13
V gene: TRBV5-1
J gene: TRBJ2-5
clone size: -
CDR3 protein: CASSSGLAETQYF
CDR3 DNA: TGCGCCAGCAGCTCGGGACTAGCTGAGACCCAGTACTTC

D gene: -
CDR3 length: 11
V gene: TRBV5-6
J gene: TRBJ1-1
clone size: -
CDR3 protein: CASQRNTEAFF
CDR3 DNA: TGTGCCAGCCAAAGAAACACTGAAGCTTTCTTT

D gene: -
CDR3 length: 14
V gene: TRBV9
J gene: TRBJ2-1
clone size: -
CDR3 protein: CASSAEGLGSEQFF
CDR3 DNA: TGTGCCAGCAGCGCAGAGGGACTCGGAAGTGAGCAGTTCTTC

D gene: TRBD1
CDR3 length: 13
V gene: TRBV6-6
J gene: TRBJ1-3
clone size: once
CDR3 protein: CASEGQSGNTIYF
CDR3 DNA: TGTGCCAGCGAGGGACAGTCAGGAAACACCATATATTTT

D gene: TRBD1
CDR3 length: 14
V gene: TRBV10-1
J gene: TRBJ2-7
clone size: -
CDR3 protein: CASSRGQGDDEQYF
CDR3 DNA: TGCGCCAGCAGCCGTGGACAGGGTGACGACGAGCAGTACTTC

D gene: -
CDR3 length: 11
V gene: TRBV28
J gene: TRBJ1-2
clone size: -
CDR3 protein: CASRPNYGYTF
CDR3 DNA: TGTGCCAGCAGACCCAACTATGGCTACACCTTC

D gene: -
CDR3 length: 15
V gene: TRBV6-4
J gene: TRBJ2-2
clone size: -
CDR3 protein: CASSPDGGVPGELFF
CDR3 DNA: TGTGCCAGCAGCCCCGACGGAGGGGTACCCGGGGAGCTGTTTTTT

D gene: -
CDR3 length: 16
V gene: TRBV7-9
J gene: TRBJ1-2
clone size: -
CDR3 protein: CASSVRPGASIYGYTF
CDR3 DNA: TGTGCCAGCAGCGTACGTCCTGGGGCTTCGATCTATGGCTACACCTTC

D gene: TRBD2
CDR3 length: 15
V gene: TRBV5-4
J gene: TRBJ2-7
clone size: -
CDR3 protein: CASSSTGTSGYEQYF
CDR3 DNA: TGTGCCAGCAGCAGCACCGGGACTAGCGGATACGAGCAGTACTTC

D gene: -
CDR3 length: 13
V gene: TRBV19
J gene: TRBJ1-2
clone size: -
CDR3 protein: CASSIGRFYGYTF
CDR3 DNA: TGTGCCAGTAGTATAGGCAGGTTTTACGGCTACACCTTC

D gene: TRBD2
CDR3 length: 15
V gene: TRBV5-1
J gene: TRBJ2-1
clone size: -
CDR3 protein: CASRTSGKSYNEQFF
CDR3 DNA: TGCGCCAGTAGGACTAGCGGGAAGTCCTACAATGAGCAGTTCTTC

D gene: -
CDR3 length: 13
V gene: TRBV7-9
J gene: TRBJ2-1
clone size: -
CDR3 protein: CASSQASGHEQFF
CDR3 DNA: TGTGCCAGCAGCCAAGCTAGTGGGCATGAGCAGTTCTTC

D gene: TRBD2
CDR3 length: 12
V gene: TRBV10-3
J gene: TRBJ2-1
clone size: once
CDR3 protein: CAISPGLAEQFF
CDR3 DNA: TGTGCCATCAGTCCGGGACTAGCGGAGCAGTTCTTC

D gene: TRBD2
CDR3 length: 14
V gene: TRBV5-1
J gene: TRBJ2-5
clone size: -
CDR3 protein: CASTRPGGEETQYF
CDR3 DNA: TGCGCCAGCACCCGTCCGGGGGGAGAAGAGACCCAGTACTTC

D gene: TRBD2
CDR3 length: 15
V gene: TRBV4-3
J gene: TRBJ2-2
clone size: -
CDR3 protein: CASSQEAGVTGELFF
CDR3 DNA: TGCGCCAGCAGCCAAGAAGCGGGAGTTACCGGGGAGCTGTTTTTT

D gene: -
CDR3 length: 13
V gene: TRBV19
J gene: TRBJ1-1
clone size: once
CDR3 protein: CASSIEGGRLAFF
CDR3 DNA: TGTGCCAGTAGTATAGAGGGGGGGCGCCTGGCTTTCTTT

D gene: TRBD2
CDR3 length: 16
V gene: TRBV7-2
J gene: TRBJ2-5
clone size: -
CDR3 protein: CASSRDGTRTQETQYF
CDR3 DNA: TGTGCCAGCAGCCGAGACGGGACTAGGACCCAAGAGACCCAGTACTTC

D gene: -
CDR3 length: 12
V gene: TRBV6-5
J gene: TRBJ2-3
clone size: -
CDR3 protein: CASSRIGDTQYF
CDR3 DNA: TGTGCCAGCAGCCGCATCGGGGACACGCAGTATTTT

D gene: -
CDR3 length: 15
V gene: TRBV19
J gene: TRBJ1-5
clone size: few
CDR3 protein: CASSRNRDGNQPQHF
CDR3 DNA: TGTGCCAGTAGCCGAAACAGGGATGGCAATCAGCCCCAGCATTTT

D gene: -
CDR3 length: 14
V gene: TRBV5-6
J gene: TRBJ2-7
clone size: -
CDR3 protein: CASSLLTGIGEQYF
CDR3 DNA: TGTGCCAGCAGCTTGTTAACAGGGATCGGCGAGCAGTACTTC

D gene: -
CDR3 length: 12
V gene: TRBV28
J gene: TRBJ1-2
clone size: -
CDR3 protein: CASSLMSYGYTF
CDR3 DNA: TGTGCCAGCAGTTTGATGAGCTATGGCTACACCTTC

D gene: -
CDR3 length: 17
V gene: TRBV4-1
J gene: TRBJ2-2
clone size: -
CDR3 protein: CASSQTIQGFTNGELFF
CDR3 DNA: TGCGCCAGCAGCCAGACTATCCAGGGTTTCACCAACGGGGAGCTGTTTTTT

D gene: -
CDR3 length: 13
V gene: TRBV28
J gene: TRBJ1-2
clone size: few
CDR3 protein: CASSLDRAYGYTF
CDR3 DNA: TGTGCCAGCAGTCTCGATAGGGCCTATGGCTACACCTTC

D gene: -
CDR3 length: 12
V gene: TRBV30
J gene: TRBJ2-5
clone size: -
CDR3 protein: CAWSSKGKAQYF
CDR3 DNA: TGTGCCTGGAGTTCTAAAGGGAAGGCCCAGTACTTC

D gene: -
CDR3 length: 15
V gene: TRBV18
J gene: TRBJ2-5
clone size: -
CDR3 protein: CASSPRQGSQETQYF
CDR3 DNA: TGTGCCAGCTCACCTCGTCAGGGGAGCCAAGAGACCCAGTACTTC

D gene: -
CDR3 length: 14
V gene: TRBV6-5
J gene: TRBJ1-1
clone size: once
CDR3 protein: CASSRRTKDTEAFF
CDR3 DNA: TGTGCCAGCAGCCGGCGAACGAAGGACACTGAAGCTTTCTTT

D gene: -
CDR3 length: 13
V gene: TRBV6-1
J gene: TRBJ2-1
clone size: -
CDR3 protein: CASRVGAYNEQFF
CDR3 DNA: TGTGCCAGCAGGGTGGGAGCTTACAATGAGCAGTTCTTC

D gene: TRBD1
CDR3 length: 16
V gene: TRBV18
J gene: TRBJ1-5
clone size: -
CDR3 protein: CASSPLMTGYNQPQHF
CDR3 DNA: TGTGCCAGCTCACCCTTAATGACAGGGTACAATCAGCCCCAGCATTTT

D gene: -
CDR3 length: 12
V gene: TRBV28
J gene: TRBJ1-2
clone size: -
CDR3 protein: CASSSRGYGYTF
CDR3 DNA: TGTGCCAGCAGTTCCAGGGGCTATGGCTACACCTTC

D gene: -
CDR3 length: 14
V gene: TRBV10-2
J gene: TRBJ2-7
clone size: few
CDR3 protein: CASSGGQTNYEQYF
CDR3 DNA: TGCGCCAGCAGTGGCGGACAGACCAACTACGAGCAGTACTTC

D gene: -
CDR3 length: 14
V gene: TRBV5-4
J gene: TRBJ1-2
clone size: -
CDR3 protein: CASSLRGANYGYTF
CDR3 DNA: TGTGCCAGCAGCTTGCGGGGGGCGAACTATGGCTACACCTTC

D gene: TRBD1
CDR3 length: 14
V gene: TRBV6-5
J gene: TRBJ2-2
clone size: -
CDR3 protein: CASQGAGNTGELFF
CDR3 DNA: TGTGCCAGCCAGGGGGCAGGGAACACCGGGGAGCTGTTTTTT

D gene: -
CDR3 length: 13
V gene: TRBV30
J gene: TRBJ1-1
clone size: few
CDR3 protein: CAWRGTPNTEAFF
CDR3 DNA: TGTGCCTGGAGAGGGACCCCGAACACTGAAGCTTTCTTT

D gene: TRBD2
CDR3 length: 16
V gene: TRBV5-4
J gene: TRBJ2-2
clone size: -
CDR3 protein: CASRRGLADITGELFF
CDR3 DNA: TGTGCCAGCAGAAGAGGACTAGCAGATATTACCGGGGAGCTGTTTTTT

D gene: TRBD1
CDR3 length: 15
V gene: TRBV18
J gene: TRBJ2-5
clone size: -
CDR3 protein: CASSPRQGALETQYF
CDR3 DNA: TGTGCCAGCTCACCAAGGCAGGGGGCTTTAGAGACCCAGTACTTC

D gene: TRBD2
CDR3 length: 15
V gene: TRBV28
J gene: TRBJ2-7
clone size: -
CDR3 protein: CASTQLAGGFYEQYF
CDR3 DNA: TGTGCCAGCACCCAACTAGCGGGGGGCTTCTACGAGCAGTACTTC

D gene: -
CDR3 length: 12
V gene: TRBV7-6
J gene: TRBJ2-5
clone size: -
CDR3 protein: CASSLGIATQYF
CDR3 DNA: TGTGCCAGCAGCTTAGGAATTGCGACCCAGTACTTC

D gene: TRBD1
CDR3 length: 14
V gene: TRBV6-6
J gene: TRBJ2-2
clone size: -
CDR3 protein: CASSTGEGAGELFF
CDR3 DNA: TGTGCCAGCAGCACAGGGGAAGGGGCCGGGGAGCTGTTTTTT

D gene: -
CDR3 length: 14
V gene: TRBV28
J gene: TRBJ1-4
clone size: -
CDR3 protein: CASSLQRTNEKLFF
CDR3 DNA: TGTGCCAGCAGTTTGCAGAGAACTAATGAAAAACTGTTTTTT

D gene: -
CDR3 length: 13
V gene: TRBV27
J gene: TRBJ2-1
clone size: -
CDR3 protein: CASSLLRYNEQFF
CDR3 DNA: TGTGCCAGCAGTTTGCTTAGGTACAATGAGCAGTTCTTC

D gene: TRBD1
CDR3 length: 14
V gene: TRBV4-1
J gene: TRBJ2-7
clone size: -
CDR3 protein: CASSLSDRLTEQYF
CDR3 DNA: TGCGCCAGCAGCCTATCGGACAGGTTGACCGAGCAGTACTTC

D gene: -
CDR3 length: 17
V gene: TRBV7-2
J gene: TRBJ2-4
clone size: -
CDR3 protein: CASSLVQGLIAKNIQYF
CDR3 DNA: TGTGCCAGCAGCTTAGTACAGGGCCTTATAGCCAAAAACATTCAGTACTTC

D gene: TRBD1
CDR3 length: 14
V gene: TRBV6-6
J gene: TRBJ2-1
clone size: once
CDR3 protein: CASRWDRAYNEQFF
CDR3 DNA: TGTGCCAGCAGGTGGGACAGGGCCTACAATGAGCAGTTCTTC

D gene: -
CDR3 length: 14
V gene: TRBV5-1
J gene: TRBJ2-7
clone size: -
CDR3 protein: CASSYQSGEDEQYF
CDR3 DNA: TGCGCCAGCAGTTACCAGTCAGGGGAAGACGAGCAGTACTTC

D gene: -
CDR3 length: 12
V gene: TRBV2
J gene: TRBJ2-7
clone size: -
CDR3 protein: CASSRTLYEQYF
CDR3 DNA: TGTGCCAGCAGTCGGACGCTCTACGAGCAGTACTTC

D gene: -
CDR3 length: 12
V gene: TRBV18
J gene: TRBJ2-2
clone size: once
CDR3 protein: CASSPYTGELFF
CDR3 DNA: TGTGCCAGCTCACCCTATACCGGGGAGCTGTTTTTT

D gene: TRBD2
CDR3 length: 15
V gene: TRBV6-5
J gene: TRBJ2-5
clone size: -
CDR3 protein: CASSYSAGVQETQYF
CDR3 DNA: TGTGCCAGCAGTTACTCAGCGGGGGTACAAGAGACCCAGTACTTC

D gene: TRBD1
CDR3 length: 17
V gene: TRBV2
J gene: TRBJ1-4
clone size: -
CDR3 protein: CASSEAGTGATNEKLFF
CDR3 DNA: TGTGCCAGCAGTGAAGCAGGGACAGGAGCAACTAATGAAAAACTGTTTTTT

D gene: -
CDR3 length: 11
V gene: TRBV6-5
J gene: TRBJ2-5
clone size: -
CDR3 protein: CASSYGSTQYF
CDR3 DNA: TGTGCCAGCAGTTACGGGTCTACCCAGTACTTC

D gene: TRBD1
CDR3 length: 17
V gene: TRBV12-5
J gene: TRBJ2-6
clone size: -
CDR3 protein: CASGTGQGQSGANVLTF
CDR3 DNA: TGTGCTAGTGGTACTGGACAGGGACAGTCTGGGGCCAACGTCCTGACTTTC

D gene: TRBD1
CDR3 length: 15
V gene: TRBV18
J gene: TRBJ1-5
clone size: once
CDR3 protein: CASSPDRVLVWPQHF
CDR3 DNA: TGTGCCAGCTCACCGGACAGGGTGCTAGTCTGGCCCCAGCATTTT

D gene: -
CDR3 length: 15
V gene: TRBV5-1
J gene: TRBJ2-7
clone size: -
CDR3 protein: CASSLAVGPQAEQYF
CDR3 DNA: TGCGCCAGCAGCTTGGCCGTAGGGCCTCAGGCCGAGCAGTACTTC

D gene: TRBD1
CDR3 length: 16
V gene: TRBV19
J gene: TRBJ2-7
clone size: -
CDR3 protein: CASSMDSGQGSYEQYF
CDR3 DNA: TGTGCCAGTAGTATGGATTCAGGACAGGGTTCCTACGAGCAGTACTTC